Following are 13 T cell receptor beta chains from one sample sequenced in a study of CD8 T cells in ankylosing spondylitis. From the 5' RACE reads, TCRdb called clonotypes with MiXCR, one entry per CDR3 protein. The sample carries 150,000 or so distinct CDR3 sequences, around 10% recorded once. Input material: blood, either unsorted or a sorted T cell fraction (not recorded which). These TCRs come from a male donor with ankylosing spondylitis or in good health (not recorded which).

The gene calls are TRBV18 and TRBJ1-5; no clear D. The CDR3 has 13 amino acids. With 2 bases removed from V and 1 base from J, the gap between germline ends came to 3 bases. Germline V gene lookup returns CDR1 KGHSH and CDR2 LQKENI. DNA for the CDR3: TGTGCCAGCTCACCATTAAGCAATCAGCCCCAGCATTTT. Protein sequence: CASSPLSNQPQHF.

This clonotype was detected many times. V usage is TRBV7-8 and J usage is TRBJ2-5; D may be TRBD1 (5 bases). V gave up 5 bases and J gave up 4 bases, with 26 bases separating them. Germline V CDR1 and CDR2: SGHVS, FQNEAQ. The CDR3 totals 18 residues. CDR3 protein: CASSNSFQGRLTGETQYF. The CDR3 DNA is TGTGCCAGCAGCAATAGTTTCCAGGGAAGACTTACGGGAGAGACCCAGTACTTC.

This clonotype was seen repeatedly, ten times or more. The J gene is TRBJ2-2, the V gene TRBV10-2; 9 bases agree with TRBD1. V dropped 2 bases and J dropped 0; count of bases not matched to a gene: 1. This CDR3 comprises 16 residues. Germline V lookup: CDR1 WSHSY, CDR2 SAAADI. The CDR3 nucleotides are TGCGCCAGCAGTGAGGGGGACAGGGCGAACACCGGGGAGCTGTTTTTT. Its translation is CASSEGDRANTGELFF.

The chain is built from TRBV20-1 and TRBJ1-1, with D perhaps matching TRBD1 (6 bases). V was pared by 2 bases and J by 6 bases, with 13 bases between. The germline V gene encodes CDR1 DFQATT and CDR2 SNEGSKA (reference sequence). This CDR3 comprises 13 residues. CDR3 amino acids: CSARIQGWSEAFF. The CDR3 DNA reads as TGCAGTGCTAGAATACAGGGATGGTCTGAAGCTTTCTTT.

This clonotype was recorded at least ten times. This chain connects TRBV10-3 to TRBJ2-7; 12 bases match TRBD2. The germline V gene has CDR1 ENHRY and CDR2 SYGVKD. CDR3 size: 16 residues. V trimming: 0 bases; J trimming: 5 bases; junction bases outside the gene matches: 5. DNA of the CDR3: TGTGCCATCAGTGAGTCCCTAGCGGGAGGGCCTGACGAGCAGTACTTC. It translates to CAISESLAGGPDEQYF.

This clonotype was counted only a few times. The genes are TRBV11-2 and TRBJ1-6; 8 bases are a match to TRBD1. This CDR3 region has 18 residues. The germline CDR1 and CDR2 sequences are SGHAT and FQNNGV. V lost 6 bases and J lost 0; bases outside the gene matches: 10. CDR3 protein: CASRGITGGSSYNSPLHF. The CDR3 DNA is TGTGCCAGCAGGGGTATTACAGGGGGGAGCTCCTATAATTCACCCCTCCACTTT.

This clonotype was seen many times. In DNA form, the CDR3 reads TGTGCCAGCAGCTTAGGCAGGGGTCCTCTTAACACTGAAGCTTTCTTT. Its translation is CASSLGRGPLNTEAFF. The chain links TRBV13 to TRBJ1-1, with D perhaps TRBD1 (6 bases). CDR3 length equals 16 residues. Germline V gene sequence: CDR1 PRHDT, CDR2 FYEKMQ (reference sequence). The V gene lost 0 bases and the J gene lost 2 bases, with 13 bases spanning the gap.

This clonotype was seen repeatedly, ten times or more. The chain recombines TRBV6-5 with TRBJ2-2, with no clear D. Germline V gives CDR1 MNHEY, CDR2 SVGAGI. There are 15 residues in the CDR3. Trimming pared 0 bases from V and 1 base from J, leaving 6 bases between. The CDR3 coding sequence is TGTGCCAGCAGTTACTCGGACGGGAACACCGGGGAGCTGTTTTTT. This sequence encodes CASSYSDGNTGELFF.

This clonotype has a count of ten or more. This CDR3 reads CSARDGVHLGNEQFF. As DNA, the CDR3 is TGCAGTGCTAGAGATGGAGTCCATCTCGGGAATGAGCAGTTCTTC. The chain recombines TRBV20-1 with TRBJ2-1; D uncertain. The CDR3 runs to 15 residues. The V gene's germline CDR1 is DFQATT and CDR2 SNEGSKA (reference sequence). The ends were cut back, 0 bases at V and 7 bases at J, with 16 bases in the middle.

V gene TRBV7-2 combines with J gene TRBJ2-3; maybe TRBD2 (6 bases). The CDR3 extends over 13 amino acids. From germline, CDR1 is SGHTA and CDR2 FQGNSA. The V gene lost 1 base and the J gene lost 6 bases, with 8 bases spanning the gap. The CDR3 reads CASSLVRGDTQYF. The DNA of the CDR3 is TGTGCCAGCAGCTTAGTCCGGGGGGATACGCAGTATTTT. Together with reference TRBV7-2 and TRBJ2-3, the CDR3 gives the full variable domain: GAGVSQSPSNKVTEKGKDVELRCDPISGHTALYWYRQSLGQGLEFLIYFQGNSAPDKSGLPSDRFSAERTGGSVSTLTIQRTQQEDSAVYLCASSLVRGDTQYFGPGTRLTVL.

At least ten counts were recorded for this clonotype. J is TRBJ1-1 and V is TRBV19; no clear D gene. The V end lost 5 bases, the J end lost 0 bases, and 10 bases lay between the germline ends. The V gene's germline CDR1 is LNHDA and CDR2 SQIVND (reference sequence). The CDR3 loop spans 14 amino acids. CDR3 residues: CASSPSGMNTEAFF. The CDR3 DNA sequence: TGTGCCAGTAGTCCCTCAGGCATGAACACTGAAGCTTTCTTT.

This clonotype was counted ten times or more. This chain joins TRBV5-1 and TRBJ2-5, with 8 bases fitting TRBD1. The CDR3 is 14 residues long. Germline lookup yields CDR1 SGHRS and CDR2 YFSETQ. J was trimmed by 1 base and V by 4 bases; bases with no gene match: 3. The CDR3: CASSPQGAQETQYF. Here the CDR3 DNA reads TGCGCCAGCAGCCCCCAGGGGGCCCAAGAGACCCAGTACTTC.

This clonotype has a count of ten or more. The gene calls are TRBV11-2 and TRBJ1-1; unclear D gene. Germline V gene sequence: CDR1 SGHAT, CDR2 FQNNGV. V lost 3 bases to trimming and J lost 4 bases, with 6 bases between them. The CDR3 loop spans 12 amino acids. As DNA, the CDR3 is TGTGCCAGCAGCTTCTTTACCACTGAAGCTTTCTTT. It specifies CASSFFTTEAFF. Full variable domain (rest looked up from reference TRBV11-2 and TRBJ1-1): EAGVAQSPRYKIIEKRQSVAFWCNPISGHATLYWYQQILGQGPKLLIQFQNNGVVDDSQLPKDRFSAERLKGVDSTLKIQPAKLEDSAVYLCASSFFTTEAFFGQGTRLTVV.